A single sample gave rise to the 32 T cell receptor beta chains below, sequenced in a study of T-cell reconstitution after alpha-beta-depleted transplantation in children. A library of TCRbeta sequences, prepared with unique molecular identifiers, was generated. MiXCR was run by TCRdb on the PCR reads, yielding one entry per CDR3 protein. The sample includes hundreds of thousands of distinct CDR3 sequences, roughly 14% of them seen just once. The specimen was PBMCs, collected before TCRalphabeta/CD19-depleted stem cell transplant. The receptors come from a girl between 2 and 10 years old with congenital amegakaryocytic thrombocytopenia, due to receive a stem cell transplant.

This clonotype turned up a few times. The chain combines TRBV3-1 with TRBJ2-1, with 9 bases aligning to TRBD2. The junction had 9 bases not matched to a gene; V was cut back by 2 bases and J by 4 bases. This CDR3 is built from 17 residues. Germline CDR1 is LGHDT and CDR2 is YNNKEL (reference sequence). CDR3 in DNA: TGTGCCAGCAGCCAAAATCCTCCGCTAGCGGGGTACAATGAGCAGTTCTTC. As protein: CASSQNPPLAGYNEQFF.

This clonotype has only a few counts. The chain recombines TRBV20-1 with TRBJ2-1; either TRBD1 or TRBD2 may supply D (5 bases each). Trimming left V 2 bases short and J 4 bases short, with 9 bases between. This CDR3 has 13 amino acids. Looked up from germline, CDR1 is DFQATT and CDR2 is SNEGSKA (reference sequence). CDR3 in amino acids: CSARTEGYNEQFF. CDR3 DNA sequence: TGCAGTGCTAGAACTGAGGGGTACAATGAGCAGTTCTTC.

The gene calls are TRBV7-9 and TRBJ2-1; no clear D gene. Per the germline V gene, CDR1 is SEHNR and CDR2 is FQNEAQ (reference sequence). V gave up 3 bases and J gave up 9 bases, with 9 bases separating them. The CDR3 spans 12 residues. The DNA for the CDR3 is TGTGCCAGCAGCTTTATTGGTGTTGAGCAGTTCTTC. The encoded protein is CASSFIGVEQFF.

As to this clonotype: A read error may produce the germline difference seen at one junction end. The rearrangement uses TRBV20-1 and TRBJ1-6; D may be TRBD1 (5 bases). Germline loops: CDR1 DFQATT, CDR2 SNEGSKA (reference sequence). CDR3 length: 17 amino acids. The CDR3 region has the DNA TGCTGTGCTAGAGATAGCTCTGTGGGGCAGTTGGATTCACCCCTCCACTTT. Protein sequence: CCARDSSVGQLDSPLHF.

The rearrangement joins TRBV5-1 to TRBJ2-7; D possibly uses TRBD1 or TRBD2 (5 bases each). Germline V gene sequence: CDR1 SGHRS, CDR2 YFSETQ. V was clipped by 0 bases and J by 4 bases, with 11 bases between them. The CDR3 consists of 14 residues. The CDR3: CASSLGGMRYEQYF. DNA for the CDR3: TGCGCCAGCAGCTTGGGGGGGATGCGATACGAGCAGTACTTC.

The table lists this clonotype with a few counts. The chain combines TRBV5-1 with TRBJ2-3; 12 positions match TRBD2. This CDR3 has 16 residues. Per the germline V gene, CDR1 is SGHRS and CDR2 is YFSETQ. J lost 7 bases, V lost 0 bases, and 6 bases had no gene match. For the CDR3, the DNA is TGCGCCAGCAGCTTGGTAGGACTAGCGGGGCCATATACGCAGTATTTT. Its translation is CASSLVGLAGPYTQYF.

This clonotype was found many times. V gene TRBV29-1 combines with J gene TRBJ2-1, with D perhaps TRBD2 (6 bases). This CDR3 spans 19 amino acids. The germline CDR1 and CDR2 sequences are SQVTM and ANQGSEA. V was cut by 3 bases and J by 0 bases, with 24 bases left in between. CDR3 sequence: CSVDDPGVLTSSSYNEQFF. CDR3 DNA sequence: TGCAGCGTTGACGACCCGGGAGTGTTGACTTCGAGCTCCTACAATGAGCAGTTCTTC.

This clonotype was found many times. The chain is built from TRBV6-5 and TRBJ1-2, with 9 bases aligning to TRBD1. V lost 2 bases and J lost 6; bases outside the gene matches: 4. CDR1 MNHEY and CDR2 SVGAGI come from the germline V gene. This CDR3 comprises 14 residues. As DNA, the CDR3 is TGTGCCAGCAGTTACATAGGACAGGGGCATGGCTACACCTTC. Protein: CASSYIGQGHGYTF.

At least ten counts were recorded for this clonotype. This chain joins TRBV7-8 and TRBJ2-7, with 11 bases aligning to TRBD2. V shed 4 bases and J 6 bases; nucleotides not matched to a gene: 5. Germline V gene lookup returns CDR1 SGHVS and CDR2 FQNEAQ. This CDR3 is built from 14 residues. The CDR3 bases are TGTGCCAGCAGCTCCACTAGCGGGAGAAGCGAGCAGTACTTC. Translation gives CASSSTSGRSEQYF.

The V gene is TRBV5-1, the J gene TRBJ2-1; TRBD2 matches at 8 bases. The germline gives CDR1 SGHRS, CDR2 YFSETQ. V trimming: 0 bases; J trimming: 2 bases; junction bases outside the gene matches: 10. This CDR3 is 18 amino acids long. Here the CDR3 DNA reads TGCGCCAGCAGCTTGGTTCCTGGACTAGCCGACACCTACAATGAGCAGTTCTTC. Amino acid sequence: CASSLVPGLADTYNEQFF.

The CDR3 DNA follows: TGTGCCAGCAGTGAGGAGTGGCAAGAGACCCAGTACTTC. This codes for CASSEEWQETQYF. The rearrangement joins TRBV12-3 or TRBV12-4 to TRBJ2-5, with unresolved D. The ends were cut back, 5 bases at V and 2 bases at J, with 9 bases in the middle. This CDR3 has 13 amino acids.

A remark on this clonotype: This may be a read error, as it is one base from a much larger clone. The chain carries TRBV10-2 and TRBJ2-1; 9 bases agree with TRBD2. The V gene end was trimmed by 4 bases and the J gene end by 8 bases; junction bases not matched to a gene: 9. The CDR3 extends over 15 amino acids. CDR1 and CDR2 (germline): WSHSY, SAAADI. The CDR3: CASSAARAGGDEQFF. CDR3 DNA sequence: TGCGCCAGCAGTGCGGCTCGGGCGGGAGGGGATGAGCAGTTCTTC.

This clonotype appeared many times. The gene calls are TRBV20-1 and TRBJ1-2; D perhaps matches TRBD1 (5 bases). The CDR3 sequence is 14 residues long. CDR1 and CDR2 from the germline V gene are DFQATT and SNEGSKA (reference sequence). The ends were cut back, 0 bases at V and 2 bases at J, with 10 bases in the middle. CDR3 DNA sequence: TGCAGTGCTAGAGATAGAAGGGGAAACTATGGCTACACCTTC. Its translation is CSARDRRGNYGYTF.

This clonotype occurred many times. The V gene is TRBV6-5, the J gene TRBJ2-4; D gene uncertain. The V gene's germline CDR1 is MNHEY and CDR2 SVGAGI. V lost 8 bases, J lost 0 bases, and 14 bases lay in between. This CDR3 region has 15 residues. The DNA of the CDR3 is TGTGCCAGCGTTCCGGGCATAATAGCCAAAAACATTCAGTACTTC. It translates to CASVPGIIAKNIQYF.

Many counts were recorded for this clonotype. The chain joins TRBV28 to TRBJ2-7; TRBD1 matches 10 bases. Trimming took 6 bases from V and 1 from J; bases not matched to a gene: 6. The CDR3 totals 15 residues. Germline CDR1 is MDHEN and CDR2 is SYDVKM. CDR3 sequence: CASSPTGGPSYEQYF. The CDR3 bases are TGTGCCAGCAGCCCGACAGGGGGCCCTTCCTACGAGCAGTACTTC.

This clonotype showed up many times. V and J are TRBV29-1 and TRBJ2-7; D may be TRBD2 (6 bases). Deletions cut 2 bases from V and 2 bases from J, with 10 bases between. Germline V gene sequence: CDR1 SQVTM, CDR2 ANQGSEA. This CDR3 has 13 residues. The CDR3 region has the DNA TGCAGCGTTGAATGGGGGGATACCTACGAGCAGTACTTC. Translating gives CSVEWGDTYEQYF.

This chain joins TRBV5-1 and TRBJ2-2; D remains unclear. The CDR3 extends over 15 amino acids. Trimming removed 4 bases at V and 0 bases at J, with 10 bases between. Germline CDR1 is SGHRS and CDR2 is YFSETQ. CDR3 protein: CASSGSFANTGELFF. The CDR3 DNA is TGCGCCAGCAGCGGTTCGTTCGCGAACACCGGGGAGCTGTTTTTT. Full variable domain (rest looked up from reference TRBV5-1 and TRBJ2-2): KAGVTQTPRYLIKTRGQQVTLSCSPISGHRSVSWYQQTPGQGLQFLFEYFSETQRNKGNFPGRFSGRQFSNSRSEMNVSTLELGDSALYLCASSGSFANTGELFFGEGSRLTVL.

The table lists this clonotype with many counts. The rearrangement uses TRBV29-1 and TRBJ2-5; no firm D call. Per germline, CDR1 SQVTM and CDR2 ANQGSEA. The ends were cut back, 7 bases at V and 5 bases at J, with 11 bases in the middle. The length of the CDR3 is 11 residues. Here the CDR3 reads CSAASDETQYF. The DNA for the CDR3 is TGCAGCGCCGCCAGCGACGAGACCCAGTACTTC.

This clonotype came up a few times. The rearrangement joins TRBV7-2 to TRBJ1-4; 9 nucleotides agree with TRBD1. The CDR3 is 16 residues long. Germline CDR1 and CDR2: SGHTA and FQGNSA. V shed 5 bases and J 10 bases; nucleotides not matched to a gene: 14. CDR3 DNA sequence: TGTGCCAGCAGCGCCAGAACCGGGACAGGGAGCGGAAAACTGTTTTTT. Its translation is CASSARTGTGSGKLFF.

This clonotype has at least ten counts. This chain uses TRBV5-1 with TRBJ2-1, with a possible D match to TRBD2 (5 bases). V was shortened by 6 bases and J by 0 bases, with 7 bases between the two germline ends. Germline-derived CDR1 and CDR2 are SGHRS and YFSETQ. CDR3 length: 13 residues. In nucleotides, the CDR3 is TGCGCCAGCATTAGCGACTCCTACAATGAGCAGTTCTTC. Translating gives CASISDSYNEQFF.

This clonotype was counted at least ten times. This chain links TRBV20-1 with TRBJ2-1; D ambiguous. The CDR3 runs to 11 residues. Trimming stripped 2 bases from V and 10 bases from J, with 9 bases between. Germline CDR1 DFQATT, CDR2 SNEGSKA (reference sequence). The CDR3 sequence: CSARWLQEQFF. For the CDR3, the DNA is TGCAGTGCTAGATGGCTCCAGGAGCAGTTCTTC.

The chain employs TRBV7-8 and TRBJ1-2; 7 bases fit TRBD1. In germline, CDR1 is SGHVS, CDR2 FQNEAQ. J gave up 2 bases and V 4 bases, and 1 base lay outside the gene matches. CDR3 length: 13 amino acids. CDR3 amino acids: CASSSRGNYGYTF. In nucleotides, the CDR3 is TGTGCCAGCAGCTCCAGGGGGAACTATGGCTACACCTTC.

The chain couples TRBV6-5 to TRBJ1-4; TRBD1 is a possible D gene (6 bases). Germline CDR1 and CDR2: MNHEY and SVGAGI. This CDR3 contains 12 residues. V lost 9 bases to trimming and J lost 6 bases, with 11 bases between them. In nucleotides, the CDR3 is TGTGCCAGTAAACAGGGTTATGAAAAACTGTTTTTT. This codes for CASKQGYEKLFF.

The chain carries TRBV29-1 and TRBJ2-1, with 7 bases aligning to TRBD1. V shed 8 bases, J shed 6 bases, and the junction held 4 bases outside the gene matches. Germline V CDR1 and CDR2: SQVTM, ANQGSEA. This CDR3 comprises 11 residues. The CDR3 sequence: CSIHRGNEQFF. In DNA form, the CDR3 reads TGCAGCATTCACAGGGGCAATGAGCAGTTCTTC.

This clonotype was observed a handful of times. The chain recombines TRBV20-1 with TRBJ2-3; 7 nucleotides line up with TRBD2. V shed 6 bases and J 5 bases; nucleotides not matched to a gene: 11. This CDR3 comprises 14 residues. Germline assignment: CDR1 DFQATT and CDR2 SNEGSKA (reference sequence). The CDR3 region is CSAVFGTTEDTQYF. The CDR3 DNA is TGCAGTGCCGTCTTCGGGACTACGGAAGATACGCAGTATTTT.

V and J are TRBV3-1 and TRBJ2-7, with D unresolved. Germline values: CDR1 LGHDT, CDR2 YNNKEL (reference sequence). The CDR3 runs 14 residues. V lost 6 bases and J lost 2, with 14 bases in between. This chain's CDR3 is CASSYSADPYEQYF. The DNA of the CDR3 is TGTGCCAGCAGTTACAGCGCCGACCCCTACGAGCAGTACTTC.

In this sample, this clonotype turned up many times. The chain has TRBV20-1 and TRBJ2-7, with 10 bases matching TRBD1. After removal of 3 bases from V and 5 bases from J, the junction contained 1 base not matched to a gene. This CDR3 region has 12 residues. Germline-derived CDR1 and CDR2 are DFQATT and SNEGSKA (reference sequence). The CDR3: CSASDRGHEQYF. CDR3 bases: TGCAGTGCTAGTGACAGGGGGCACGAGCAGTACTTC.

There are a few counts of this clonotype. The V and J genes are TRBV5-1 and TRBJ2-1; maybe TRBD2 (6 bases). V gave up 4 bases and J gave up 4 bases, with 15 bases separating them. The CDR3 runs 15 residues. Germline lookup yields CDR1 SGHRS and CDR2 YFSETQ. CDR3 nucleotides: TGCGCCAGCAGCGCTGAGCGGCGGGAATACAATGAGCAGTTCTTC. Translating gives CASSAERREYNEQFF.

This clonotype has just a few counts. DNA for the CDR3: TGTGCCAGCAGCTTGCTGCGGGAGACCGGGGAGCTGTTTTTT. This encodes CASSLLRETGELFF. The chain links TRBV7-9 to TRBJ2-2; 7 positions match TRBD2. CDR3 length equals 14 residues. CDR1 and CDR2 from the germline V gene are SEHNR and FQNEAQ (reference sequence). The junction had 3 bases not matched to a gene; V was cut back by 3 bases and J by 5 bases.

In this sample, this clonotype turned up a few times. The chain recombines TRBV7-9 with TRBJ1-1; TRBD1 is a possible D gene (5 bases). Germline CDR1 SEHNR, CDR2 FQNEAQ (reference sequence). Trimming stripped 4 bases from V and 1 base from J, with 19 bases between. The CDR3 loop spans 17 amino acids. The CDR3 DNA is TGTGCCAGCAGCTCAGGCGTCGGGGGTATGAGGAACACTGAAGCTTTCTTT. Encoded protein: CASSSGVGGMRNTEAFF. Full variable domain (rest looked up from reference TRBV7-9 and TRBJ1-1): DTGVSQNPRHKITKRGQNVTFRCDPISEHNRLYWYRQTLGQGPEFLTYFQNEAQLEKSRLLSDRFSAERPKGSFSTLEIQRTEQGDSAMYLCASSSGVGGMRNTEAFFGQGTRLTVV.

This clonotype was seen ten or more times. The chain uses TRBV20-1 and TRBJ1-2; D possibly corresponds to TRBD1 (5 bases). Germline CDR1 is DFQATT and CDR2 is SNEGSKA (reference sequence). The CDR3 contains 14 residues. With 4 bases removed from V and 2 bases from J, the gap between germline ends came to 14 bases. The CDR3 sequence is CSAIHRSLNYGYTF. CDR3 coding DNA: TGCAGTGCTATACACAGGAGCCTGAACTATGGCTACACCTTC.

In its sample, this clonotype was seen a few times. V usage is TRBV20-1 and J usage is TRBJ2-5, with 9 bases identical to TRBD2. This CDR3 spans 15 amino acids. Germline values: CDR1 DFQATT, CDR2 SNEGSKA (reference sequence). The J segment lost 4 bases and the V segment lost 6 bases, leaving 12 bases of the junction unmatched. The DNA of the CDR3 is TGCAGTGCCACCAGAGAGGGACTAGCCCGAGAGACCCAGTACTTC. Protein sequence: CSATREGLARETQYF.